Presented here are 4 T cell receptor beta chains from one specimen sequenced in a study of blood T cell repertoires in COVID-19. Using immunoSEQ multiplex PCR, the repertoire was profiled, and TCRdb retains in-frame clones only, with some absent. In the table there are nearly 250,000 clones, roughly 88% of which are singletons. Sequencing was carried out using peripheral blood. The source of these receptors is a woman aged 80 or older with COVID-19, enrolled during active disease.

V is TRBV4-1 and J is TRBJ1-1; TRBD1 matches 12 bases. Germline V gene sequence: CDR1 MGHRA, CDR2 YSYEKL. With V trimmed by 8 bases and J by 7 bases, 5 bases remained unmatched. The CDR3 extends over 13 amino acids. The CDR3 coding sequence is TGCGCCAGCCAGGGACAGGGGGCGCATGAAGCTTTCTTT. Translation gives CASQGQGAHEAFF.

This clone was detected only a few times. V and J are TRBV19 and TRBJ1-4; no firm D call. The CDR3 has 13 residues. Germline V gives CDR1 LNHDA, CDR2 SQIVND (reference sequence). V was trimmed by 5 bases and J by 7 bases, leaving 11 bases between them. Here the CDR3 reads CASSPLYSEKLFF. CDR3 coding DNA: TGTGCCAGTAGTCCCCTCTATAGTGAAAAACTGTTTTTT.

The chain has TRBV19 and TRBJ1-5; possibly TRBD1 for D (5 bases). This CDR3 is 15 amino acids long. Germline V gene sequence: CDR1 LNHDA, CDR2 SQIVND (reference sequence). V was shortened by 6 bases and J by 4 bases, with 16 bases between the two germline ends. CDR3 coding DNA: TGTGCCAGTAGCCAAGTTGTGGGGGGAAATCAGCCCCAGCATTTT. Translated: CASSQVVGGNQPQHF.

This clone was detected a few times. J is TRBJ2-7 and V is TRBV7-9, with a weak D call TRBD1 (6 bases). CDR1 and CDR2 (germline): SEHNR, FQNEAQ (reference sequence). The CDR3 runs to 13 residues. Trimming left V 1 base short and J 2 bases short, with 6 bases between. CDR3 DNA sequence: TGTGCCAGCAGCTTAGGGGGGCCCTACGAGCAGTACTTC. This translates into CASSLGGPYEQYF.